This entry describes one T cell receptor beta chain. Method: immunoSEQ multiplex PCR; TCRdb's copy keeps in-frame clones and lacks some. The data hold over 14,000 clones, with roughly 70% observed a single time. The source of the sample is a study of T cells after somatic rescue of genetic block. The germline V gene encodes CDR1 SEHNR and CDR2 FQNEAQ (reference sequence). Deletions cut 8 bases from V and 10 bases from J, with 15 bases between. The CDR3 length is 13 residues. The receptor's source is a man aged 18-30 years. The sample comprised peripheral blood mononuclear cells (PBMCs). V usage is TRBV7-9 and J usage is TRBJ1-6; D is unresolved. The CDR3, as DNA: TGTGCCAGCTCCAAGGACGAGAGGTCACCCCTCCACTTT. Protein: CASSKDERSPLHF.